This TCR beta chain comes out of a study of siplizumab effects on memory and regulatory T cells. Germline V gene lookup returns CDR1 SGHRS and CDR2 YFSETQ. V lost 0 bases to trimming and J lost 2 bases, with 12 bases between them. The CDR3 has 16 residues. The assay was immunoSEQ multiplex PCR, and TCRdb's table has in-frame clones only and misses some. Among 55,000 to 80,000 clones listed, 79% were seen once. Sequencing was performed on memory CD4+ T cells sorted from blood. This chain uses TRBV5-1 with TRBJ1-3; D gene unclear. The sequence was obtained from a human donor in good health. CDR3 protein: CASSLAGGVTGNTIYF. As DNA, the CDR3 is TGCGCCAGCAGCTTGGCAGGTGGGGTAACTGGAAACACCATATATTTT.